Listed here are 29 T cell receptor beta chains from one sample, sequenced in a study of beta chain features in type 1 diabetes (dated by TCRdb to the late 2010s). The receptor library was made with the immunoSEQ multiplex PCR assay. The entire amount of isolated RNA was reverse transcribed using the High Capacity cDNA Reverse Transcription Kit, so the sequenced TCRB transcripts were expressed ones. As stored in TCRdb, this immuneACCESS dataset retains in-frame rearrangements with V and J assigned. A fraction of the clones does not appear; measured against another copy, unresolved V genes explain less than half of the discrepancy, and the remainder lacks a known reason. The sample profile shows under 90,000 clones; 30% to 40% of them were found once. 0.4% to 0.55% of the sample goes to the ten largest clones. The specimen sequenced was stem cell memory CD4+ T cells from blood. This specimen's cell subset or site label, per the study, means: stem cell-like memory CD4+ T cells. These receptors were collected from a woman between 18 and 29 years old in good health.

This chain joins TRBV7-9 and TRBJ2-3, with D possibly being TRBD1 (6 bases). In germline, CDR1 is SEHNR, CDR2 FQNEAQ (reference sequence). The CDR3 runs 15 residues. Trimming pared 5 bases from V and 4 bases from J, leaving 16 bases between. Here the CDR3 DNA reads TGTGCCAGCAGCCGACAGGTTTCTTGGGCAGATACGCAGTATTTT. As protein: CASSRQVSWADTQYF.

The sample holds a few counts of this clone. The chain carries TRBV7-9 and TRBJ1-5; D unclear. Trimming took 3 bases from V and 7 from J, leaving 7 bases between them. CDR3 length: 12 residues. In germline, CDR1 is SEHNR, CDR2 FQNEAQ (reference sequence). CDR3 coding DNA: TGTGCCAGCAGCTTCCAGGAACAGCCCCAGCATTTT. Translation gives CASSFQEQPQHF.

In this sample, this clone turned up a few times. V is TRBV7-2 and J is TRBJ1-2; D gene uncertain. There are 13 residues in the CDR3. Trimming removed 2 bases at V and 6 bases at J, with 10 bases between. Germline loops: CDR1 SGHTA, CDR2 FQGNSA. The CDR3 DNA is TGTGCCAGCAGCTTATATACTTCAAATGGCTACACCTTC. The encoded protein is CASSLYTSNGYTF.

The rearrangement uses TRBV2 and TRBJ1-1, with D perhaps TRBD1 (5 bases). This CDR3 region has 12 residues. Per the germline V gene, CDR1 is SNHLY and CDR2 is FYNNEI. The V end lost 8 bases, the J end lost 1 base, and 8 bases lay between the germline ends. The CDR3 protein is CASHTGNTEAFF. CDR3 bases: TGTGCCAGCCATACAGGGAACACTGAAGCTTTCTTT.

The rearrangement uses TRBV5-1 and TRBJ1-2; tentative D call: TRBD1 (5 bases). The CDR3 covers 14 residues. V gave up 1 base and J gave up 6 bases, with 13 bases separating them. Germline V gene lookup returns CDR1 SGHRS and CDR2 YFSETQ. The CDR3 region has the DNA TGCGCCAGCAGCTTGTGGGGGGATGAGGATGGCTACACCTTC. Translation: CASSLWGDEDGYTF.

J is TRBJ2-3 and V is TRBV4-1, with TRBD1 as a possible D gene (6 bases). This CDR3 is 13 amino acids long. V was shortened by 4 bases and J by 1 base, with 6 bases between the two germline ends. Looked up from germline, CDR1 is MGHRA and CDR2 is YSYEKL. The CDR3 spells CASSPGGTDTQYF. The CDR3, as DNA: TGCGCCAGCAGCCCAGGGGGCACAGATACGCAGTATTTT.

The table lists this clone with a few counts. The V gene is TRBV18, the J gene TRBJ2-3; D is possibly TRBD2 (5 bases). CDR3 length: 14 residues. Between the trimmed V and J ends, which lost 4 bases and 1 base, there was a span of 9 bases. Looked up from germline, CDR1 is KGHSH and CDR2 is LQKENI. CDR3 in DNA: TGTGCCAGCTCACTGGGAGCCCGCACAGATACGCAGTATTTT. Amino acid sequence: CASSLGARTDTQYF.

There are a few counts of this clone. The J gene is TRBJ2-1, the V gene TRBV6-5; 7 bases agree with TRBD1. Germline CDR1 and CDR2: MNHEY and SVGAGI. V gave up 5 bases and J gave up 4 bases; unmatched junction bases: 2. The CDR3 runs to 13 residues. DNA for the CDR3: TGTGCCAGCAGTGCACAGGGGTACAATGAGCAGTTCTTC. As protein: CASSAQGYNEQFF.

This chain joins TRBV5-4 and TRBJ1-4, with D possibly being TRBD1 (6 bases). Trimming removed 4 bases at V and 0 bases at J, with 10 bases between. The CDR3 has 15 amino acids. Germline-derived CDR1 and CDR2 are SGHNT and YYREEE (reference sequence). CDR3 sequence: CASSRDKPTNEKLFF. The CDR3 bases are TGTGCCAGCAGCCGGGACAAGCCAACTAATGAAAAACTGTTTTTT.

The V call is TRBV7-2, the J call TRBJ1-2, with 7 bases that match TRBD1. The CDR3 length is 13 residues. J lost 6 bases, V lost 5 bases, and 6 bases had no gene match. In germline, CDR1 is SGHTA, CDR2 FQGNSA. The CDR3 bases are TGTGCCAGCAGCCCGACAGGGTCGGATGGCTACACCTTC. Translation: CASSPTGSDGYTF.

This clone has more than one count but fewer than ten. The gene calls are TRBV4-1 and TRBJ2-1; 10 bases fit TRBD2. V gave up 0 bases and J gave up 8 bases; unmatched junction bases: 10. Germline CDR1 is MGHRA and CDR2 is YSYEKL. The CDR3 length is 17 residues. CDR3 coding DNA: TGCGCCAGCAGCCAAGATGGCAGCGGGAGGGCTAGGTATGAGCAGTTCTTC. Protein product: CASSQDGSGRARYEQFF.

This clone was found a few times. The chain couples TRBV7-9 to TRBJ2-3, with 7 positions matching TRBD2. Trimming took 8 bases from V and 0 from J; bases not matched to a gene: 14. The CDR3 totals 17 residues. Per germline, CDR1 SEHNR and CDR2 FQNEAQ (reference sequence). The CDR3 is CASVRSPGTTSTDTQYF. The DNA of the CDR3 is TGTGCCAGCGTACGGTCCCCAGGGACTACTAGCACAGATACGCAGTATTTT.

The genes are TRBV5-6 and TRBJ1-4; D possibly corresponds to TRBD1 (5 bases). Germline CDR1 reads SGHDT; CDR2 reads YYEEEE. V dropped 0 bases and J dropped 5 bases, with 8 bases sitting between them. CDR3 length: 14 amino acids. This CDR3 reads CASSLAGGNEKLFF. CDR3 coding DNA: TGTGCCAGCAGCTTGGCGGGGGGGAATGAAAAACTGTTTTTT.

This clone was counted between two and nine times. The CDR3 DNA is TGTGCCAGTAGTGTGGTAGCGGGAGCCTACGAGCAGTACTTC. This sequence encodes CASSVVAGAYEQYF. This chain uses TRBV19 with TRBJ2-7, with 9 bases identical to TRBD2. Unmatched junction bases numbered 4, after V lost 5 bases and J lost 2 bases. CDR1 is LNHDA and CDR2 is SQIVND in the germline V gene (reference sequence). The CDR3 is made up of 14 amino acids.

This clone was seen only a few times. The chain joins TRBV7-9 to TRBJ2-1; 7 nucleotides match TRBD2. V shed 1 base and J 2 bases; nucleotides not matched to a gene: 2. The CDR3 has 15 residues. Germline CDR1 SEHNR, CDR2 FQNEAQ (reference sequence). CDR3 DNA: TGTGCCAGCAGCTTAGGCGGGGGAACCTACAATGAGCAGTTCTTC. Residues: CASSLGGGTYNEQFF. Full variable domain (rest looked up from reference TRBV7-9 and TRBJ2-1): DTGVSQNPRHKITKRGQNVTFRCDPISEHNRLYWYRQTLGQGPEFLTYFQNEAQLEKSRLLSDRFSAERPKGSFSTLEIQRTEQGDSAMYLCASSLGGGTYNEQFFGPGTRLTVL.

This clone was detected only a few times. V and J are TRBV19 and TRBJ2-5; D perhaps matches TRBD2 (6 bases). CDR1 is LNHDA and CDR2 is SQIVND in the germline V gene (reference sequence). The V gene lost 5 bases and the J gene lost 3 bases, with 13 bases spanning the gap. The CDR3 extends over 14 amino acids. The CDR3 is CASSAGRLEETQYF. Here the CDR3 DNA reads TGTGCCAGTAGTGCGGGACGGTTGGAAGAGACCCAGTACTTC. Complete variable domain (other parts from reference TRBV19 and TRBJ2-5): DGGITQSPKYLFRKEGQNVTLSCEQNLNHDAMYWYRQDPGQGLRLIYYSQIVNDFQKGDIAEGYSVSREKKESFPLTVTSAQKNPTAFYLCASSAGRLEETQYFGPGTRLLVL.

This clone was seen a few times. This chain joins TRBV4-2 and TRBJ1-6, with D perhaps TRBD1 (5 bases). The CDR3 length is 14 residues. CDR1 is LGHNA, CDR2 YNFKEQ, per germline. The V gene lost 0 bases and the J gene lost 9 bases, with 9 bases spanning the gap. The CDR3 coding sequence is TGTGCCAGCAGCCAAGAGGGGGGTGGTTCACCCCTCCACTTT. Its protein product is CASSQEGGGSPLHF.

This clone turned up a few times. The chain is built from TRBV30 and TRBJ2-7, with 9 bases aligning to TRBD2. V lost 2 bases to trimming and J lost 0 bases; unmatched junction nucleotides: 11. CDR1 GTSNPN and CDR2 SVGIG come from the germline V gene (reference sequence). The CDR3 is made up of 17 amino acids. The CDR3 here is CAWSLPGLAGVSYEQYF. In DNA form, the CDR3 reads TGTGCCTGGAGTCTGCCGGGTTTAGCGGGAGTCTCCTACGAGCAGTACTTC.

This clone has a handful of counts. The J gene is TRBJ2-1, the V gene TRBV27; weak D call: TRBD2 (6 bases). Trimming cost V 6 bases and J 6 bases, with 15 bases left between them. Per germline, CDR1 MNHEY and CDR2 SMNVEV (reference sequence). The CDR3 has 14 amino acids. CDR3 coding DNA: TGTGCCAGCAGCAATACTTCGACTAGCAATGAGCAGTTCTTC. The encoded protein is CASSNTSTSNEQFF.

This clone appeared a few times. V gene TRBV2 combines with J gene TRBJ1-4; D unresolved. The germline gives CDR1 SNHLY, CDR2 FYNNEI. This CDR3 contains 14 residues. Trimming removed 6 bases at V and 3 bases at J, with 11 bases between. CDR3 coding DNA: TGTGCCAGCAGCCAGCGGGTTTCTAATGAAAAACTGTTTTTT. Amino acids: CASSQRVSNEKLFF.

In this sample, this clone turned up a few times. In DNA form, the CDR3 reads TGTGCCAGCATGGCGGGGGAAACTGAAGCTTTCTTT. Amino acids: CASMAGETEAFF. V and J are TRBV6-1 and TRBJ1-1; TRBD1 is a possible D gene (5 bases). Germline CDR1 reads MNHNS; CDR2 reads SASEGT. Between the trimmed V and J ends, which lost 7 bases and 5 bases, there was a span of 11 bases. The CDR3 has 12 residues.

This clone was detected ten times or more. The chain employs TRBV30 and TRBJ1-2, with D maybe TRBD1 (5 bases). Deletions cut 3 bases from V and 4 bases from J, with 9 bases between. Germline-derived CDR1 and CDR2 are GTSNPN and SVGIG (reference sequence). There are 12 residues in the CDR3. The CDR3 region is CAWSADIYGYTF. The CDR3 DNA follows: TGTGCCTGGAGCGCGGACATCTATGGCTACACCTTC.

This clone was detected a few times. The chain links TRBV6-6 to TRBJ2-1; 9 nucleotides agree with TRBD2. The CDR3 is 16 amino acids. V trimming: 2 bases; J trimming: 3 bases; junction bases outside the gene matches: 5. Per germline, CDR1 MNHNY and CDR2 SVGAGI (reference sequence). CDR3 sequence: CASSYEASGIYNEQFF. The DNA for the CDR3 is TGTGCCAGCAGTTACGAGGCTAGCGGGATCTACAATGAGCAGTTCTTC.

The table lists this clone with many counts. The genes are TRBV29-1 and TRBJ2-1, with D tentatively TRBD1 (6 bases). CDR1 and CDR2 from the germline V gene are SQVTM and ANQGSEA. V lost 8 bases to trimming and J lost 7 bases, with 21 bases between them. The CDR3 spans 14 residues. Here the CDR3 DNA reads TGCAGCTCCCTTGACCGTCCTAGGGGGAATGAGCAGTTCTTC. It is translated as CSSLDRPRGNEQFF.

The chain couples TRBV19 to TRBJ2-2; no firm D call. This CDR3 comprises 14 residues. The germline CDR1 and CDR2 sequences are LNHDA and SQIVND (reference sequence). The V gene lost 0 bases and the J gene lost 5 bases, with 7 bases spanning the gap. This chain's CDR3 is CASSIDPSTGELFF. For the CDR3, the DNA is TGTGCCAGTAGTATAGACCCATCAACCGGGGAGCTGTTTTTT.

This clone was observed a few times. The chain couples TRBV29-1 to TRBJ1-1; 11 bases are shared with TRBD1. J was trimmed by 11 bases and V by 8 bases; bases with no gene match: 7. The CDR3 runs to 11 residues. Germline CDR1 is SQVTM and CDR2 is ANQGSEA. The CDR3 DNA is TGCAGCACTCGGACAGGGGGCGATGCTTTCTTT. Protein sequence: CSTRTGGDAFF.

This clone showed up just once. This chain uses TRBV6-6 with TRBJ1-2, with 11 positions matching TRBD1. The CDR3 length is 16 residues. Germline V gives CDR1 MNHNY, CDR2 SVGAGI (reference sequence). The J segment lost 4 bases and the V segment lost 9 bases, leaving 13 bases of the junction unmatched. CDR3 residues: CASSPPGDRGFYGYTF. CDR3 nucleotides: TGTGCCAGTTCCCCCCCTGGGGACAGGGGGTTCTATGGCTACACCTTC.

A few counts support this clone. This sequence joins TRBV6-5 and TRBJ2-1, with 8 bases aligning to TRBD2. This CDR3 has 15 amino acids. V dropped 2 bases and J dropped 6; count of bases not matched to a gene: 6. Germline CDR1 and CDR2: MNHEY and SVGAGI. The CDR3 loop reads CASSYRGLGGNEQFF. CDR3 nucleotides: TGTGCCAGCAGTTACAGGGGACTAGGAGGCAATGAGCAGTTCTTC.

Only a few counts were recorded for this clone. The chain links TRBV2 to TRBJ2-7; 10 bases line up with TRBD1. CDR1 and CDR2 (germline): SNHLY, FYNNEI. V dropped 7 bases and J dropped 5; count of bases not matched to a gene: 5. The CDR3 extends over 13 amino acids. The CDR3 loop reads CASTSGQGNEQYF. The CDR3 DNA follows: TGTGCCAGCACCTCGGGACAGGGGAACGAGCAGTACTTC.